These T cell receptor beta chains were read from a single sample in a study of Graves' ophthalmopathy and Graves' hyperthyroidism. TCRdb reprocessed the multiplex PCR reads via MiXCR and lists one record per CDR3 protein. The sample consists of hundreds of thousands of distinct CDR3 sequences, about 40% of them appearing once. Sequencing used peripheral blood. Source of these receptors: an adult man with Graves' ophthalmopathy. The CDR3 runs from the conserved cysteine through the conserved F or W. A D gene is named only where the DNA matches it firmly. Clone size is shown for a subset of rows, as once, few, many or a class of expanded clone.

abundance: .
d_gene: .
v_gene: TRBV5-7
j_gene: TRBJ1-1
CDR3nt: TGTGCCAGCAGCTCGGAGTACAGGAACACTGAAGCTTTCTTT
CDR3aa: CASSSEYRNTEAFF

abundance: many
d_gene: .
v_gene: TRBV18
j_gene: TRBJ2-5
CDR3nt: TGTGCCAGCAGTCCCGCAGAGACCCAGTACTTC
CDR3aa: CASSPAETQYF

abundance: .
d_gene: TRBD2
v_gene: TRBV5-5
j_gene: TRBJ2-5
CDR3nt: TGTGCCAGCAGCCCGAGACTAGCGGGAGGGGGGACCCAGTACTTC
CDR3aa: CASSPRLAGGGTQYF

abundance: .
d_gene: .
v_gene: TRBV2
j_gene: TRBJ2-1
CDR3nt: TGTGCCAGCAGTGAATTTACCTACAATGAGCAGTTCTTC
CDR3aa: CASSEFTYNEQFF

abundance: many
d_gene: TRBD1
v_gene: TRBV7-2
j_gene: TRBJ1-4
CDR3nt: TGTGCCAGCAGCCAGACAGGGACTAATGAAAAACTGTTTTTT
CDR3aa: CASSQTGTNEKLFF

abundance: .
d_gene: .
v_gene: TRBV19
j_gene: TRBJ1-6
CDR3nt: TGTGCCAGTAGTTGGGGTATAGCAGGGCCGATTGGATCACCCCTCCACTTT
CDR3aa: CASSWGIAGPIGSPLHF

abundance: .
d_gene: .
v_gene: TRBV7-2
j_gene: TRBJ2-7
CDR3nt: TGTGCCAGCAGCTTAGCCTCGGGGGCCTCGGAGCAGTACTTC
CDR3aa: CASSLASGASEQYF

abundance: .
d_gene: TRBD1
v_gene: TRBV5-1
j_gene: TRBJ1-1
CDR3nt: TGCGCCAGCAGCGTACAGGGGGTGAACACTGAAGCTCTCTTT
CDR3aa: CASSVQGVNTEALF

abundance: few
d_gene: .
v_gene: TRBV10-3
j_gene: TRBJ1-2
CDR3nt: TGTGCCATCAGAACGAAGCAGAGCTACACCTTC
CDR3aa: CAIRTKQSYTF

abundance: few
d_gene: .
v_gene: TRBV20-1
j_gene: TRBJ2-7
CDR3nt: TGCAGTGCAAAGACCTTAAGCTCCTACGAGCAGTACTTC
CDR3aa: CSAKTLSSYEQYF

abundance: few
d_gene: .
v_gene: TRBV7-9
j_gene: TRBJ1-1
CDR3nt: TGTGCCAGCAGCCGTTCGAGGGGAAACTACATGAACACTGAAGCTTTCTTT
CDR3aa: CASSRSRGNYMNTEAFF

abundance: many
d_gene: .
v_gene: TRBV5-1
j_gene: TRBJ1-2
CDR3nt: TGCGCCAGCAGCCCAGCCGGGACGGCTTACTATGGCTACACCTTC
CDR3aa: CASSPAGTAYYGYTF

abundance: many
d_gene: TRBD2
v_gene: TRBV20-1
j_gene: TRBJ2-7
CDR3nt: TGCAGTGCTAGAAACCCAAGCGGGAGTGACTACGAGCAGTACTTC
CDR3aa: CSARNPSGSDYEQYF

abundance: few
d_gene: .
v_gene: TRBV5-1
j_gene: TRBJ2-2
CDR3nt: TGCGCCAGCAGCCTCAGTCTAGCGACGAACACCGGGGAGCTGTTTTTT
CDR3aa: CASSLSLATNTGELFF